Listed below are T cell receptor beta chains from one sample, sequenced in a study of T cell changes during pregnancy in multiple sclerosis. Sequenced by immunoSEQ multiplex PCR; TCRdb stores in-frame clones only, minus some. The sample shows about 72,000 clones, 90% to 95% of them seen only once. Specimen: peripheral blood, collected in the third trimester of pregnancy. These receptors were obtained from a female donor in good health, enrolled as a control in a pregnancy study. Each CDR3 is given without its conserved first and last residue. Fields, in order: CDR3 length, V gene, CDR3 protein.

length: 15; V: TRBV5-1; CDR3: ASSSKSGGSYPYEQY
length: 12; V: TRBV5-1; CDR3: ASSLNRGATEAF
length: 9; V: TRBV5-6; CDR3: ASSLSVPQY
length: 13; V: TRBV28; CDR3: ASNRAGLLSYEQY
length: 14; V: TRBV7-6; CDR3: ASSPQGGGLYNEQF
length: 12; V: TRBV11-3; CDR3: ASSLEDKWDEQF
length: 14; V: TRBV6-5; CDR3: ASSYLSGGWPNEQF
length: 13; V: TRBV19; CDR3: ASIGAGRTGNTIY
length: 12; V: TRBV7-9; CDR3: ASSLVRGYTEAF
length: 13; V: TRBV6-5; CDR3: ASSAGTSGADTQY
length: 11; V: TRBV30; CDR3: AWRRPGTGELF
length: 13; V: TRBV6-5; CDR3: ASSYGHLSNQPQH
length: 14; V: TRBV27; CDR3: ASSLGTGSGANVLT
length: 12; V: TRBV7-9; CDR3: ASSLAGYSYEQY
length: 12; V: TRBV7-2; CDR3: ASSQTVNNQPQH
length: 13; V: TRBV15; CDR3: ATSRDQGLGYEQY
length: 14; V: TRBV7-6; CDR3: ASSLGGTESNSPLH
length: 13; V: TRBV7-2; CDR3: ASSPSSGSNQPQH
length: 13; V: TRBV14; CDR3: ASSHVGLLNSPLH
length: 14; V: TRBV18; CDR3: ASSPRQGLGDTEAF
length: 13; V: TRBV18; CDR3: ASSPGAGGYNEQF
length: 12; V: TRBV15; CDR3: ATSPTPGVGELF
length: 11; V: TRBV30; CDR3: AWSAYRDQPQH
length: 13; V: TRBV4-1; CDR3: ASSQVPDIIYEQY
length: 7; V: TRBV2; CDR3: ARVSGAY
length: 12; V: TRBV7-2; CDR3: ASSFRMTAQPQH
length: 15; V: TRBV2; CDR3: ASSSNRDRAINQPQH
length: 14; V: TRBV7-2; CDR3: ASSLGGGRATDTQY
length: 11; V: TRBV19; CDR3: ATLSLPIYGYT
length: 13; V: TRBV18; CDR3: ASSPSTGGYSPLH
length: 16; V: TRBV7-9; CDR3: ASSLYELKGGGNQPQH
length: 17; V: TRBV7-2; CDR3: ASSSPMAEFMTLDTEAF
length: 14; V: TRBV18; CDR3: ASSPQGQGALDTQY
length: 11; V: TRBV18; CDR3: ASSPTSTDTQY